What follows are 27 T cell receptor beta chains derived from one specimen sequenced in a study of human CD4 T cells and Enterobacteriaceae. TCRdb keeps only in-frame clones here, not all; method: immunoSEQ multiplex PCR. The sample has hundreds of clones; 30% to 45% are singletons. Proliferating activated T cells were sorted by FACS as CFSE-low CD25+ ICOS+ after roughly 6-7 days. At a 2:1 ratio, CFSE-labeled memory CD4+ T cells were cultured with irradiated autologous monocytes pulsed with antigen. All CD4+ cells other than CD45RA+CCR7+CD95- naive cells were sorted as memory, over 95% pure. The sequenced sample was bacteria-reactive CD4+ T cells grown in culture. As to subset: CFSE-low proliferating memory CD4 T cells sorted after in vitro stimulation with a heat-inactivated bacterium or M. tuberculosis lysate. These receptors all come from a human donor in good health.

This clone has only a few counts. The V call is TRBV27, the J call TRBJ1-2; a possible D gene is TRBD1 (5 bases). Germline V lookup: CDR1 MNHEY, CDR2 SMNVEV (reference sequence). V lost 6 bases and J lost 4, with 15 bases in between. This CDR3 region has 14 residues. This chain's CDR3 is CASSRGGSSYGYTF. The CDR3 DNA sequence: TGTGCCAGCAGCCGGGGGGGTAGCAGCTATGGCTACACCTTC.

This clone was picked up a small number of times. V and J are TRBV5-1 and TRBJ2-3; the match to TRBD1 covers 7 bases. CDR1 is SGHRS and CDR2 is YFSETQ in the germline V gene. J lost 1 base, V lost 4 bases, and 6 bases had no gene match. The CDR3 is 15 residues long. CDR3 region: CASSPVGQGTDTQYF. In DNA form, the CDR3 reads TGCGCCAGCAGCCCTGTTGGACAGGGCACAGATACGCAGTATTTT. Full variable domain (outside the CDR3, taken from reference TRBV5-1 and TRBJ2-3): KAGVTQTPRYLIKTRGQQVTLSCSPISGHRSVSWYQQTPGQGLQFLFEYFSETQRNKGNFPGRFSGRQFSNSRSEMNVSTLELGDSALYLCASSPVGQGTDTQYFGPGTRLTVL.

The chain employs TRBV5-4 and TRBJ1-2; D may be TRBD1 (5 bases). Germline V gene lookup returns CDR1 SGHNT and CDR2 YYREEE (reference sequence). V was pared by 4 bases and J by 8 bases, with 21 bases between. The CDR3 consists of 15 residues. CDR3 in DNA: TGTGCCAGCAGCCCGGGGGACTCCATAAGATACGGCTACACCTTC. Its translation is CASSPGDSIRYGYTF. Full variable domain (outside the CDR3, taken from reference TRBV5-4 and TRBJ1-2): ETGVTQSPTHLIKTRGQQVTLRCSSQSGHNTVSWYQQALGQGPQFIFQYYREEENGRGNFPPRFSGLQFPNYSSELNVNALELDDSALYLCASSPGDSIRYGYTFGSGTRLTVV.

The chain couples TRBV5-4 to TRBJ1-3; D not certain. Per germline, CDR1 SGHNT and CDR2 YYREEE (reference sequence). The CDR3 runs 14 residues. Between the trimmed V and J ends, which lost 0 bases and 5 bases, there was a span of 9 bases. Here the CDR3 reads CASSLVVSRNTIYF. CDR3 coding DNA: TGTGCCAGCAGCTTGGTCGTCAGTCGAAACACCATATATTTT. Supplemented by reference TRBV5-4 and TRBJ1-3, the full variable domain reads ETGVTQSPTHLIKTRGQQVTLRCSSQSGHNTVSWYQQALGQGPQFIFQYYREEENGRGNFPPRFSGLQFPNYSSELNVNALELDDSALYLCASSLVVSRNTIYFGEGSWLTVV.

To note about this clone: Compared with germline, one end of the junction differs, possibly owing to a read error. The chain uses TRBV5-3 and TRBJ1-2; 7 positions match TRBD1. TRBV5-3 is classed as an ORF, of uncertain function. This CDR3 contains 14 residues. For the CDR3, the DNA is TGTGCCAGCAGCTCCCCCCAGGGGGACTATGGCTACACCTTC. Its translation: CASSSPQGDYGYTF.

There are a few counts of this clone. This sequence joins TRBV21-1 and TRBJ1-6. TRBV21-1 is termed a pseudogene. The CDR3 runs to 18 residues. The CDR3 bases are TGTGCCAGCAGGTGTTGTCTAGCTACACATACTCATAATTCACCCCTCCACTTT. Translating it yields CASRCCLATHTHNSPLHF.

This rearrangement joins TRBV5-4 to TRBJ2-3, with a weak D call TRBD1 (6 bases). V lost 3 bases, J lost 4 bases, and 9 bases lay in between. The CDR3 is 13 amino acids. CDR1 and CDR2 from the germline V gene are SGHNT and YYREEE (reference sequence). The CDR3 here is CASSSKGADTQYF. The CDR3 DNA sequence: TGTGCCAGCAGCTCTAAGGGGGCAGATACGCAGTATTTT.

Remarks on this clone: The junction and the germline gene differ at one end; a read error may be behind it. The J gene is TRBJ1-5, the V gene TRBV15; the D is unclear. The V gene's germline CDR1 is LNHNV and CDR2 YYDKDF (reference sequence). CDR3 length equals 16 residues. CDR3 sequence reads: CATSRGEQVSNQSQHF. As DNA, the CDR3 is TGTGCCACCAGCAGAGGGGAGCAGGTCAGCAATCAGTCCCAGCATTTT.

The chain couples TRBV5-1 to TRBJ2-1; the D is unclear. CDR1 is SGHRS, CDR2 YFSETQ, per germline. V shed 0 bases and J shed 6 bases, with 13 bases lying between them. The CDR3 is made up of 15 amino acids. The CDR3 spells CASSLAMGYLNEQFF. The CDR3 DNA sequence: TGCGCCAGCAGCTTGGCCATGGGCTACCTCAATGAGCAGTTCTTC. The full variable domain, with the rest looked up from reference TRBV5-1 and TRBJ2-1, is KAGVTQTPRYLIKTRGQQVTLSCSPISGHRSVSWYQQTPGQGLQFLFEYFSETQRNKGNFPGRFSGRQFSNSRSEMNVSTLELGDSALYLCASSLAMGYLNEQFFGPGTRLTVL.

CDR3 protein: CASSLGGSRSNEQFF. The CDR3 DNA reads as TGTGCCAGCAGCTTGGGGGGAAGTAGAAGCAATGAGCAGTTCTTC. This chain joins TRBV7-6 and TRBJ2-1; D possibly corresponds to TRBD2 (6 bases). Germline assignment: CDR1 SGHVS and CDR2 FNYEAQ. The ends were cut back, 3 bases at V and 6 bases at J, with 15 bases in the middle. The CDR3 totals 15 residues.

V usage is TRBV2 and J usage is TRBJ2-3, with a possible D match to TRBD2 (6 bases). CDR1 and CDR2 (germline): SNHLY, FYNNEI. V lost 7 bases, J lost 1 base, and 12 bases lay in between. The CDR3 contains 14 residues. CDR3 in amino acids: CASILGGGTDTQYF. CDR3 DNA sequence: TGTGCCAGCATCCTGGGCGGGGGCACAGATACGCAGTATTTT.

Within the sample, this clone is medium-sized (0.01 to 0.1%). The rearrangement links TRBV19 to TRBJ2-7, with TRBD1 as a possible D gene (5 bases). Trimming took 6 bases from V and 2 from J, leaving 11 bases between them. The CDR3 is 13 amino acids. Germline V gene lookup returns CDR1 LNHDA and CDR2 SQIVND (reference sequence). CDR3 nucleotide sequence: TGTGCCAGTAGCCCTGGACACCCCTACGAGCAGTACTTC. It encodes CASSPGHPYEQYF.

The rearrangement uses TRBV7-9 and TRBJ2-7; 10 bases map to TRBD2. This CDR3 has 16 residues. CDR1 is SEHNR, CDR2 FQNEAQ, per germline (reference sequence). The V and J ends lost 5 bases and 1 base, in that order; junction bases with no gene match: 8. This CDR3 reads CASSREGTSVSYEQYF. In DNA, the CDR3 is TGTGCCAGCAGCAGAGAGGGGACTAGCGTATCCTACGAGCAGTACTTC.

The chain recombines TRBV6-1 with TRBJ1-1; D uncertain. CDR1 is MNHNS, CDR2 SASEGT, per germline. The CDR3 is made up of 15 amino acids. V lost 6 bases and J 2 bases, leaving 16 bases between the germline ends. CDR3 coding DNA: TGTGCCAGCAGGGCAGGAGAACAGACAAACACTGAAGCTTTCTTT. Translation gives CASRAGEQTNTEAFF.

The genes are TRBV4-2 and TRBJ1-1; D might be TRBD1 (6 bases). Germline assignment: CDR1 LGHNA and CDR2 YNFKEQ. Trimming removed 6 bases at V and 1 base at J, with 18 bases between. The CDR3 is 16 residues long. CDR3 in amino acids: CASSPTAGAGNTEAFF. The CDR3 coding sequence is TGTGCCAGCAGTCCGACGGCAGGGGCGGGGAACACTGAAGCTTTCTTT.

The J gene is TRBJ1-2, the V gene TRBV12-5; a possible D gene is TRBD1 (5 bases). The CDR3 totals 15 residues. Germline V gene data show CDR1 as LGHNT and CDR2 as FRNRAP. V lost 0 bases, J lost 3 bases, and 11 bases lay in between. This CDR3 reads CASGLVLPGDYGYTF. The CDR3 region has the DNA TGTGCTAGTGGTTTGGTACTGCCGGGGGACTATGGCTACACCTTC. Full variable domain (remainder filled in from reference TRBV12-5 and TRBJ1-2): DARVTQTPRHKVTEMGQEVTMRCQPILGHNTVFWYRQTMMQGLELLAYFRNRAPLDDSGMPKDRFSAEMPDATLATLKIQPSEPRDSAVYFCASGLVLPGDYGYTFGSGTRLTVV.

The chain recombines TRBV7-3 with TRBJ2-7, with D perhaps TRBD1 or TRBD2 (5 bases each). Germline lookup yields CDR1 SGHTA and CDR2 FQGTGA. The CDR3 is 15 residues long. V dropped 3 bases and J dropped 2 bases, with 14 bases sitting between them. CDR3 in DNA: TGTGCCAGCAGCTTGGGGACCGAGATTACCTACGAGCAGTACTTC. Translated, it gives CASSLGTEITYEQYF.

The rearrangement joins TRBV5-4 to TRBJ1-2; D may be TRBD1 (6 bases). Trimming shortened V by 4 bases and J by 8 bases, and 12 bases separated the two germline ends. Germline V gene data show CDR1 as SGHNT and CDR2 as YYREEE (reference sequence). This CDR3 is 12 amino acids long. CDR3 bases: TGTGCCAGCAGCCTATCAGGGGTCGGCTACACCTTC. It translates to CASSLSGVGYTF.

In this sample, this clone turned up a few times. The junction differs from germline at one of its ends, possibly a read error. This rearrangement joins TRBV7-7 to TRBJ2-2; 9 bases match TRBD2. Germline V CDR1 and CDR2: SSHAT, FNYEAQ (reference sequence). CDR3 length: 16 amino acids. CDR3 nucleotides: TGTGCTAGCAGCGCGACTAGCGGAGCGAACACCGGGGAGCTGTTTTTT. Its translation: CASSATSGANTGELFF.

In this sample, this clone is hyperexpanded (1% or more). Written as DNA, the CDR3 is TGTGCCAGCAGTTCCAGCAGACTTAATGAAAAACTGTTTTTT. It translates to CASSSSRLNEKLFF. The rearrangement joins TRBV27 to TRBJ1-4; the D is unclear. The CDR3 contains 14 residues. Germline V gene sequence: CDR1 MNHEY, CDR2 SMNVEV (reference sequence). The V end lost 4 bases, the J end lost 4 bases, and 10 bases lay between the germline ends.

This clone is deemed large. The CDR3, as DNA: TGTGCCAGCAGCTTAGGTTCCGAGCTAGCGGGGGGGACGCAGTATTTT. Its translation is CASSLGSELAGGTQYF. V usage is TRBV7-6 and J usage is TRBJ2-3; 12 bases are shared with TRBD2. CDR3 length: 16 residues. Germline V lookup: CDR1 SGHVS, CDR2 FNYEAQ. V lost 1 base, J lost 9 bases, and 8 bases stayed unmatched.

The chain has TRBV19 and TRBJ1-1, with D hard to call. The CDR3 consists of 14 residues. V was trimmed by 4 bases and J by 0 bases, leaving 9 bases between them. Germline CDR1 reads LNHDA; CDR2 reads SQIVND (reference sequence). The CDR3 is CASSSYTVNTEAFF. DNA of the CDR3: TGTGCCAGTAGTAGTTACACAGTGAACACTGAAGCTTTCTTT.

In its sample, this clone is medium-sized. This chain connects TRBV9 to TRBJ2-3; TRBD2 is a possible D gene (5 bases). Germline assignment: CDR1 SGDLS and CDR2 YYNGEE. CDR3 length: 15 residues. Trimming pared 0 bases from V and 0 bases from J, leaving 8 bases between. The CDR3 DNA reads TGTGCCAGCAGCGTAGGACTAACTAGCACAGATACGCAGTATTTT. Translated: CASSVGLTSTDTQYF.

In its sample, this clone was seen a few times. This chain joins TRBV28 and TRBJ1-2, with unresolved D. Germline-derived CDR1 and CDR2 are MDHEN and SYDVKM. The CDR3 covers 15 residues. Trimming left V 6 bases short and J 4 bases short, with 18 bases between. CDR3 sequence reads: CASRGGGVKTYGYTF. The CDR3 DNA reads TGTGCCAGCAGGGGAGGCGGGGTTAAGACCTATGGCTACACCTTC.

This clone was seen only a few times. The genes are TRBV7-6 and TRBJ2-7; perhaps TRBD2 as D (6 bases). Germline values: CDR1 SGHVS, CDR2 FNYEAQ. The CDR3 spans 15 residues. V lost 0 bases and J 3 bases, leaving 12 bases between the germline ends. CDR3 coding DNA: TGTGCCAGCAGCTTAGCTGGCAGCGGGTTCTACGAGCAGTACTTC. Translating it yields CASSLAGSGFYEQYF.

On this clone: One end of the junction does not line up with germline, which may come from a read error. This sequence joins TRBV5-4 and TRBJ2-1, with TRBD1 matching over 9 bases. The germline gives CDR1 SGHNT, CDR2 YYREEE (reference sequence). The CDR3 extends over 14 amino acids. CDR3 nucleotide sequence: TGCGCCAGCAGCCAAGCGGGACAGGGAAATGAGCAGTTCTTC. Protein: CASSQAGQGNEQFF.

This chain connects TRBV5-5 to TRBJ2-3, with D possibly being TRBD1 or TRBD2 (5 bases each). Germline V gives CDR1 SGHKS, CDR2 YYEKEE (reference sequence). The CDR3 loop spans 15 amino acids. Trimming took off 2 bases at V and 2 bases at J, with 12 bases between the two ends. The CDR3 coding sequence is TGTGCCAGCAGCTTCCGGGACCGCCACACAGATACGCAGTATTTT. Its protein is CASSFRDRHTDTQYF.